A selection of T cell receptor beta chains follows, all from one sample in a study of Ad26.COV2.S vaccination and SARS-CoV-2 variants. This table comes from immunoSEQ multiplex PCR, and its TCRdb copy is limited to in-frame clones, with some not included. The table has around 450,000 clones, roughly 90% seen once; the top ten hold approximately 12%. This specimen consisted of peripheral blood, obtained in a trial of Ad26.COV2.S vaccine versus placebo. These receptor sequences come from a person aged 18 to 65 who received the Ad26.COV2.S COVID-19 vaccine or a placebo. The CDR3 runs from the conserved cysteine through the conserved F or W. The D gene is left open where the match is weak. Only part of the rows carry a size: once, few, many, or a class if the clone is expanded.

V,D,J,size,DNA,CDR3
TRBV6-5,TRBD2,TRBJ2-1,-,TGTGCCAGCAGTAGGACTAGCGGGAGTCAGTTCTTC,CASSRTSGSQFF
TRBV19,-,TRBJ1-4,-,TGTGCCAGTAGTTCGAGCGACAGGATGGGGGAAAAACTGTTTTTT,CASSSSDRMGEKLFF
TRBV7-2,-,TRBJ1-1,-,TGTGCCAGCAGCTTAGGACAGTTGAACACTGAAGCTTTCTTT,CASSLGQLNTEAFF
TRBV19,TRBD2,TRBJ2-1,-,TGTGCCAGTAGTTCCCGGGTAGCGGGAGGGCTGGGGAATGAGCAGTTCTTC,CASSSRVAGGLGNEQFF
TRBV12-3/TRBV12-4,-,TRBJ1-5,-,TGTGCCAGCAGGAGAAGACAGCTTCAGCCCCAGCATTTT,CASRRRQLQPQHF
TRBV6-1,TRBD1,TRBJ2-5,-,TGTGCCAGCAGTGAAAGGGGACAGCATGAGGGGTTTTGGGGGGAGACCCAGTACTTC,CASSERGQHEGFWGETQYF
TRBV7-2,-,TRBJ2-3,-,TGTGCCAGCAGCTTTGGGGACACAGATACGCAGTATTTT,CASSFGDTDTQYF
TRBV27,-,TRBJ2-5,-,TGTGCCAGCAGTTTATGGGTGGGAGCGGGAGAGACCCAGTACTTC,CASSLWVGAGETQYF
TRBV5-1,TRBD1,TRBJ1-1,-,TGCGCCAGCAGCATCCAGGGGGAGACTGAAGCTTTCTTT,CASSIQGETEAFF
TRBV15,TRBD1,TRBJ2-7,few,TGTGCCACCAGCAGAGTAGGCAGGGGGCCCTACGGGCAGTACTTC,CATSRVGRGPYGQYF
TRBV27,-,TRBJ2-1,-,TGTGCCAGCAGTTTGACGGAAAGCTCCTACAATGAGCAGTTCTTC,CASSLTESSYNEQFF
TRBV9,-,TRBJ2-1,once,TGTGCCAGCAGCGTAAGTTCGAGAGGCTCCTACAATGAGCAGTTCTTC,CASSVSSRGSYNEQFF
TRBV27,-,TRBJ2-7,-,TGTGCCAGCAGTCCTACGACTCCAGCCTACGAGCAGTACTTC,CASSPTTPAYEQYF
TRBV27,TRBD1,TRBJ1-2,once,TGTGCCAGCAGTTTTCAGGGGGCGGGGTATGGCTACACCTTC,CASSFQGAGYGYTF
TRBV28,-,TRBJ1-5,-,TGTGCCAGCATCCTAGGAGGGGAGGGTAATCAGCCCCAGCATTTT,CASILGGEGNQPQHF
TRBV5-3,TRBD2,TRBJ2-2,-,TGTGCCAGAAGCTTGGGGGCTAGCGGGAGAGAGAACACCGGGGAGCTGTTTTTT,CARSLGASGRENTGELFF
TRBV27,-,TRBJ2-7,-,TGTGCCAGCGGCCGGACGGCGTCCTACGAGCAGTACTTC,CASGRTASYEQYF
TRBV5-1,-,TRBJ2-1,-,TGCGCCAGCAGCTTTACAGGGAGGCTAGCGGCCTACAATGAGCAGTTCTTC,CASSFTGRLAAYNEQFF
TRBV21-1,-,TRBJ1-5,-,TGTGCCAGCAGCCGGGGACAGTGCCTAAGTCAGCCCCAGCATTTT,CASSRGQCLSQPQHF
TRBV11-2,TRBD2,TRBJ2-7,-,TGTGCCAGCAGCTTAGAACTAGCGGGAGGAAACTACGAGCAGTACTTC,CASSLELAGGNYEQYF
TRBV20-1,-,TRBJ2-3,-,TGCAGTGCTCCGAGTCAAGTTACGCAGTATTTT,CSAPSQVTQYF
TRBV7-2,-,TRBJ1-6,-,TGTGCCAGCAGCCGCCCGGTTGAGGGGGGATATAGTAATTCACCCCTCCACTTT,CASSRPVEGGYSNSPLHF
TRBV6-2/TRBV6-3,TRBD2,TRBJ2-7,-,TGTGCCAGCAGTTACTCGCTAGCGGGCATCTCCTACGAGCAGTACTTC,CASSYSLAGISYEQYF
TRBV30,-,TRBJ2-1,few,TGTGCCTGGACTACTTGGGGGGAGTCCTACAATGAGCAGTTCTTC,CAWTTWGESYNEQFF
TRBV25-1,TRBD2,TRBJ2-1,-,TGTGCCAGCAGCCCAGCGGGGGAGCGGGGCCATGAGCAGTTCTTC,CASSPAGERGHEQFF
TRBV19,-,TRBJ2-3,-,TGTGCCAGTAGTATAGCGGGAGTACCGTCAGATACGCAGTATTTT,CASSIAGVPSDTQYF
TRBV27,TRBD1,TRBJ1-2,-,TGTGCCAGCAGACAGGGGTTGGGTAACTATGGCTACACCTTC,CASRQGLGNYGYTF
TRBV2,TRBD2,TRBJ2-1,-,TGTGCCAGCAGTGTGGGACTAGTCGGTGAGCAGTTCTTC,CASSVGLVGEQFF
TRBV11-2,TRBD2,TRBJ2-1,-,TGTGCCAGCAGGTTTTCCGGGGGGAATGAGCAGTTCTTC,CASRFSGGNEQFF
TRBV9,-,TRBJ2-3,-,TGTGCCAGCAGCGTATTACCCCTAGCAGACGAATCCTCTAGCACAGATACGCAGTATTTT,CASSVLPLADESSSTDTQYF
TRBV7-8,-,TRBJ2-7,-,TGTGCCAGCAGCTTAGCTCCAGGGCCCTACGAGCAGTACTTC,CASSLAPGPYEQYF
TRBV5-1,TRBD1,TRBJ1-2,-,TGCGCCAGCAGCGGAACAGGGGGTAACTATGGCTACACCTTC,CASSGTGGNYGYTF
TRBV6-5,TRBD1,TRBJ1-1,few,TGTGCCAGCGCCCGACAGGGGCCGAACACTGAAGCTTTCTTT,CASARQGPNTEAFF
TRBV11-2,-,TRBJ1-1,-,TGTGCCAGCATCAAACACAGCACTGAAGCTTTCTTT,CASIKHSTEAFF
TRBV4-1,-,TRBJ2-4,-,TGCGCCAGCAGCCAAGGACTTCAAACTCAGAAAAACATTCAGTACTTC,CASSQGLQTQKNIQYF
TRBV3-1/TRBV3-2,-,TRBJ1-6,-,TGTGCCAGCAGCCAGGCAGGGATGAATTCACCCCTCCACTTT,CASSQAGMNSPLHF
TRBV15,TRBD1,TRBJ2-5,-,TGTGCCACCAGCATAGGTGGACAGGGCCGAGAGACCCAGTACTTC,CATSIGGQGRETQYF
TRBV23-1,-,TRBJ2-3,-,TGCGCCAGCAGTCAACCCTCTTGGTCCAGGGAACTTACTAGCACAGATACGCAGTATTTT,CASSQPSWSRELTSTDTQYF
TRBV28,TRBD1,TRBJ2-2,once,TGTGCCAGCAGTTTAACGGGACAGGGGGACACCGGGGAGCTGTTTTTT,CASSLTGQGDTGELFF
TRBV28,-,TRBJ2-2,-,TGTGCCAGCAGTATAACAGCGAACACCGGGGAGCTGTTTTTT,CASSITANTGELFF
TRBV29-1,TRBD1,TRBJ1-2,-,TGCAGCGTCGGGACAGGGGTTATGGCTGGCTACACCTTC,CSVGTGVMAGYTF
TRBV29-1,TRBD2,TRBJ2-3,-,TGCAGCGTTCCTACTAGCGGGAGTGTAGGGTTTACAGATACGCAGTATTTT,CSVPTSGSVGFTDTQYF
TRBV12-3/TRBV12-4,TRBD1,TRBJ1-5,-,TGTGCCAGCAGTGGGACAGGGAATCAGCCCCAGCATTTT,CASSGTGNQPQHF
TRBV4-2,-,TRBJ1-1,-,TGTGCCAGCAGCCAAGATAAGGGAAACACTGAAGCTTTCTTT,CASSQDKGNTEAFF
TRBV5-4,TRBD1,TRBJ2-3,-,TGTGCCAGCAGCCTACAGGGGTGGGGAGATACGCAGTATTTT,CASSLQGWGDTQYF
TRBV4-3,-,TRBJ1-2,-,TGCGCCAGCAGCAGCCAGTCGTTAAGCCGGGGGACATATGGCTACACCTTC,CASSSQSLSRGTYGYTF